The rows below give T cell receptor beta chains drawn from one sample of a study of cytomegalovirus exposure and HLA in healthy donors. Clones were sequenced by immunoSEQ multiplex PCR, and TCRdb holds only the in-frame ones, with some missing. The table has about 210,000 clones, 75% to 85% seen once. What was sequenced was PBMCs. The receptors shown here come from a male donor in good health and CMV-seropositive. The CDR3 runs from the conserved cysteine through the conserved F or W. The D gene is left open where the match is weak. Rows give clone size only sometimes, using once, few, many, or a class for an expanded clone.

TRBJ2-3	few	TRBD1	TRBV28	TGTGCCAGTTGGGACAGGACCACAGATACGCAGTATTTT	CASWDRTTDTQYF
TRBJ1-5	.	.	TRBV6-5	TGTGCCAGCAGTTACCCTCGCGAGCCCCAGCATTTT	CASSYPREPQHF
TRBJ2-2	.	.	TRBV18	TGTGCCAGCTCCGACGGGACACTCGGGCTGTTTTTT	CASSDGTLGLFF
TRBJ2-1	.	.	TRBV6-6	TGTGCCAGCAGTTACGTGGGGGCCCATGAGCAGTTCTTC	CASSYVGAHEQFF
TRBJ1-4	.	TRBD1	TRBV4-1	TGCGCCAGCAGCCAAGATAGGGGACAGGGAACTAATGAAAAACTGTTTTTT	CASSQDRGQGTNEKLFF
TRBJ2-1	.	.	TRBV19	TGTGCCAGTAGTATCTCGGCGGGACGTGTGTTTAATGAGCAGTTCTTC	CASSISAGRVFNEQFF
TRBJ1-6	.	.	TRBV2	TGTGCCAGCAGTGTGCAGAATTCACCCCTCCACTTT	CASSVQNSPLHF
TRBJ1-1	.	.	TRBV18	TGTGCCAGCTCACCAGCACCGAGCCCTGAAGCTTTCTTT	CASSPAPSPEAFF
TRBJ1-2	.	.	TRBV9	TGTGCCAGCAGCGTAGCCGGGGACACCTTCTATGGCTACACCTTC	CASSVAGDTFYGYTF
TRBJ2-7	.	.	TRBV5-7	TGTGCCAGCAGCTTGCTAAGACGACAGCGAGAGCAGTACTTC	CASSLLRRQREQYF
TRBJ1-6	.	TRBD1	TRBV5-1	TGCGCCAGCAGCCGGGACAGTCTTAATTCACCCCTCCACTTT	CASSRDSLNSPLHF
TRBJ1-4	.	.	TRBV5-1	TGCGCCAGCAGCTTTGGGGCGTCGGCGGCTAATGAAAAACTGTTTTTT	CASSFGASAANEKLFF
TRBJ2-2	.	.	TRBV9	TGTGCCAGCAGCGCCGACATGCTAATCGCCGGGGAGCTGTTTTTT	CASSADMLIAGELFF
TRBJ1-2	.	TRBD1	TRBV19	TGTGCCAGTACGGCCGCCGGACAGGGTTCGGATGGCTACACCTTC	CASTAAGQGSDGYTF
TRBJ2-7	.	.	TRBV13	TGTGCCAGCAGCTTAGAGTGGGCGGGGGAGCAGTACTTC	CASSLEWAGEQYF
TRBJ1-2	.	TRBD1	TRBV5-1	TGCGCCAGCAGGGGGACAGACTATGGCTACACCTTC	CASRGTDYGYTF
TRBJ1-1	.	.	TRBV10-3	TGTGCCACTCGGGGTGGGGGGGCCATGAACACTGAAGCTTTCTTT	CATRGGGAMNTEAFF
TRBJ2-1	.	TRBD2	TRBV28	TGTGCCAGCAGCCAAGGTGGGACTAGCGTGTACAATGAGCAGTTCTTC	CASSQGGTSVYNEQFF
TRBJ2-1	.	.	TRBV28	TGTGCCAGCTATTCCGGGGGCTCCTACAATGAGCAGTTCTTC	CASYSGGSYNEQFF
TRBJ2-7	.	.	TRBV11-1	TGTGCCAGCAGCTCCTCGACAGGTGGCGAGCAGTACTTC	CASSSSTGGEQYF
TRBJ2-3	.	TRBD2	TRBV18	TGTGCCAGCTCCGATCGACTAGCGGGAGATGCAGATACGCAGTATTTT	CASSDRLAGDADTQYF
TRBJ2-3	.	TRBD2	TRBV27	TGTGCCAGCAGCACACGGGGAACTAGCGGGAGGTCCGATACGCAGTATTTT	CASSTRGTSGRSDTQYF
TRBJ2-7	.	.	TRBV11-3	TGTGCCAGCAGCTTAGTAGGGGACGAGCAGTACTTC	CASSLVGDEQYF
TRBJ1-5	.	TRBD1	TRBV28	TGTGCCAGCAGTCCCGCCGGACAGGGCAACAATCAGCCCCAGCATTTT	CASSPAGQGNNQPQHF
TRBJ2-3	few	.	TRBV7-7	TGTGCTAGCAGCTTAGGGGGAGGAGGAGCAGATACGCAGTATTTT	CASSLGGGGADTQYF
TRBJ2-7	.	.	TRBV19	TGTGCCAGTAGTATGAGGGGGTCAGCTTCCTACGAGCAGTACTTC	CASSMRGSASYEQYF
TRBJ2-7	few	.	TRBV6-4	TGTGCCAGCAGTGACCGGAATTCCGGAGTAACCTACGAGCAGTACTTC	CASSDRNSGVTYEQYF
TRBJ2-1	.	TRBD2	TRBV7-3	TGTGCCAGCAGCTTAACTAGCGGGGGGTACAATGAGCAGTTCTTC	CASSLTSGGYNEQFF
TRBJ2-1	once	TRBD2	TRBV9	TGTGCCAGTTCGGAGCGGGAGGGCCTCAATGAGCAGTTCTTC	CASSEREGLNEQFF
TRBJ2-5	once	TRBD2	TRBV7-2	TGTGCCAGCAGCAACACGATAGCGGGAGGAGAGACCCAGTACTTC	CASSNTIAGGETQYF
TRBJ2-5	.	.	TRBV7-2	TGTGCCAGCAGCCGGAGGGGGGGTGGGGGATGGGAGACCCAGTACTTC	CASSRRGGGGWETQYF
TRBJ2-1	.	.	TRBV5-1	TGCGCCAGCAGCCCTGTCGGGGATTGGTTCAATGAGCAGTTCTTC	CASSPVGDWFNEQFF
TRBJ1-1	once	.	TRBV5-1	TGCGCCAGCAGCCCGGGGTCCGCGGGAAACACTGAAGCTTTCTTT	CASSPGSAGNTEAFF
TRBJ1-4	.	.	TRBV28	TGTGCCAGCAGTGGAATGGGTTCCGGGGAGAAAAAACTGTTTTTT	CASSGMGSGEKKLFF
TRBJ2-7	.	TRBD1	TRBV6-1	TGTGCCAGCAAGAAGGGACAGGGTCCCTACGAGCAGTACTTC	CASKKGQGPYEQYF
TRBJ1-4	.	.	TRBV19	TGTGCCAGTAGTATTGTGAGATATGAAAAACTGTTTTTT	CASSIVRYEKLFF
TRBJ2-2	.	TRBD1	TRBV11-1	TGTGCCAGCAGCGCACAGGGGAATATCCGAACCGGGGAGCTGTTTTTT	CASSAQGNIRTGELFF
TRBJ1-2	.	.	TRBV5-1	TGCGCCAGCAGCTTTGGCCATGAGGGAAACTATGGCTACACCTTC	CASSFGHEGNYGYTF
TRBJ1-2	.	.	TRBV7-2	TGTGCCAGCAGCTCCCCGACAGTTCTTAACTATGGCTACACCTTC	CASSSPTVLNYGYTF
TRBJ1-5	.	.	TRBV28	TGTGCCAGCAGTTTGAGGAGGAGTCTCGGTCAGCCCCAGCATTTT	CASSLRRSLGQPQHF
TRBJ1-5	.	.	TRBV18	TGTGCCAGCTCACCAGGGGACGGGGGGCCCAATCAGCCCCAGCATTTT	CASSPGDGGPNQPQHF
TRBJ2-2	.	TRBD2	TRBV4-1	TGCGCCAGCAGCCTTCTCGGACTAGCCAGCGGCACCGGGGAGCTGTTTTTT	CASSLLGLASGTGELFF
TRBJ2-3	.	TRBD2	TRBV7-2	TGTGCCAGCAGCTTTAGCGGGCGCACAGATACGCAGTATTTT	CASSFSGRTDTQYF
TRBJ1-4	.	.	TRBV7-3	TGTGCCAGCAGCTTAGGTAGATCAACTAATGAAAAACTGTTTTTT	CASSLGRSTNEKLFF
TRBJ1-1	.	.	TRBV6-6	TGTGCCAGCAGTTCCCCTCCCACTGAAGCTTTCTTT	CASSSPPTEAFF
TRBJ2-7	.	.	TRBV11-2	TGTGCCAGCAGCTTGGTTAGGGGCTACGAGCAGTACTTC	CASSLVRGYEQYF
TRBJ2-7	.	TRBD2	TRBV18	TGTGCCAGCTCACCCTACTTACGGACTAGCGGGGGTACCTACGAGCAGTACTTC	CASSPYLRTSGGTYEQYF
TRBJ1-5	.	.	TRBV7-8	TGTGCCAGCAGCCAGCAGGGGTTTTATCAGCCCCAGCATTTT	CASSQQGFYQPQHF
TRBJ2-5	.	.	TRBV6-6	TGTGCCAGCAGTTTAGGCCAAGAGGCCCAGTACTTC	CASSLGQEAQYF
TRBJ1-6	once	.	TRBV30	TGTGCCTGGAGTCAACAGGCGAATTCACCCCTCCACTTT	CAWSQQANSPLHF
TRBJ1-3	.	TRBD1	TRBV6-5	TGTGCCAGCAGCGTCCGGGACAGGGGAAACACCATATATTTT	CASSVRDRGNTIYF
TRBJ2-3	.	TRBD1	TRBV4-2	TGTGCCAGCAGCCAATATACAGGGGCAGATACGCAGTATTTT	CASSQYTGADTQYF
TRBJ1-2	.	TRBD1	TRBV7-9	TGTGCCAGCAGCCACCGGACAGGGAACTATGGCTACACCTTC	CASSHRTGNYGYTF
TRBJ2-2	.	TRBD1	TRBV5-1	TGCGCCAGCAGCCTACTGGACAGGATACCCGGGGAGCTGTTTTTT	CASSLLDRIPGELFF
TRBJ1-4	.	.	TRBV27	TGTGCCAGCAGTTTATCCCCTGGGGGGGTGAGGGAAAAACTGTTTTTT	CASSLSPGGVREKLFF
TRBJ2-5	.	TRBD1	TRBV7-6	TGTGCCAGCAGCCCAGGGGGTCAGGGCCAAGAGACCCAGTACTTC	CASSPGGQGQETQYF
TRBJ2-7	.	TRBD2	TRBV11-3	TGTGCCAGCAGCTCTAGCGGGAGTACCGAGCAGTACTTC	CASSSSGSTEQYF
TRBJ1-1	.	.	TRBV9	TGTGCCAGCAGCGGATCCATCGAGGGCACTGAAGCTTTCTTT	CASSGSIEGTEAFF
TRBJ2-4	.	TRBD1	TRBV13	TGTGCCAGCAGCTTCCGGGACAGGAACATTCAGTACTTC	CASSFRDRNIQYF